The T cell receptor (beta chain) under discussion was sequenced for a study of beta chain features in type 1 diabetes listed by TCRdb under 2018. Broadly, across the study: Mean age, gender distribution, total cell number and subset yield were not different between patients and healthy donors. A total of around 110,000,000 sorted cells were examined across all samples, and RNA yield correlated strongly with the number of cells per subset. The study compared the TCRB repertoires of sorted circulating CD4+ T cell subsets in recently diagnosed type 1 diabetes patients with those in matched healthy donors. Regulatory and stem cell-like memory subsets were isolated from only 8 patients and about eight healthy donors, whereas naive and central memory subsets came from all 30 or so donors.

Overall results and qualifications from the work: In all four CD4+ subsets, TCRB CDR3 length was moderately but significantly shorter in type 1 diabetes patients. PCR may preferentially amplify shorter templates, but because patient and control samples were amplified and corrected together, any resulting skew would affect both groups equally. Because small numbers of individuals were included in the HLA sub-analyses, any influence of HLA type on TCRB rearrangement was left unresolved. Fewer insertions and more nucleotide deletions at VDJ recombination sites were observed in patients with type 1 diabetes, implying thymic rearrangement abnormalities. Sequencing cDNA rather than genomic DNA could over-represent highly expressing activated cells, although activation and CD3 levels did not differ between groups. Naive, central memory and regulatory TCRB repertoires appeared to be more alike among patients than among healthy donors.

There are many counts of this clone. Its recognized antigen is unknown. No much larger clonotype is one base removed from it; base qualities were not supplied. Each donor gave one peripheral blood draw, approximately 110 mL on average, collected into heparinised tubes. A BD FACSAria II was used to sort naive, central memory, regulatory and stem cell-like memory CD4+ T cells with a panel that included CD45RO, CCR7, CD25, CD127, CD95 and CD27. A purity above 95% was achieved for all sorted populations. PBMCs were separated immediately by Lymphoprep density gradient centrifugation and were stained directly, without being cultured. Samples were stained and sorted in pairs, with one healthy donor and one patient per experiment, so that batch effects were minimized. The entire amount of isolated RNA was reverse transcribed using the High Capacity cDNA Reverse Transcription Kit, so the sequenced TCRB transcripts were expressed ones. Deep immunoSEQ sequencing was applied to naive, central memory and regulatory T cell samples, giving an average of roughly 3.5 million total reads per sample. Sorted cells were lysed in RLT buffer and RNA was extracted with DNase-treated RNeasy Micro or Mini kits, depending on cell number. Each cell subset was processed separately to prevent cross-contamination, with patient and healthy donor samples processed together. TCRB sequences were amplified from cDNA with the immunoSEQ multiplex PCR, producing 87-bp fragments spanning the CDR3 region. Sequencing of the amplicons was done on the Illumina HiSeq platform. The paper's processing steps were these. Synthetic template baselines were used to correct PCR bias computationally, reads within Hamming distance 2 were collapsed together, and singletons that could not be merged were discarded. Reads were aligned against IMGT so that V, D and J genes, CDR3 length and insertions or deletions at six rearrangement sites could be assigned. Within each subset, clonotype counts were normalized to the number of sorted cells before true diversity and Gini coefficients were calculated with the tcR R package. The overlap coefficient, calculated on TCRB nucleotide sequences, was used to measure repertoire sharing. TCRdb re-hosts the immuneACCESS table, in-frame sequences only. Its copies lack some clones; in the studies checked, an unresolved V gene accounts for under half of them, and the cause for the rest is not known. V and J calls and clone size follow that table, whereas D and trimming were derived from the DNA. The sample table shows 300,000 to 400,000 clones, and 8% are seen once. In total, the top ten clones hold less than 0.45% of the sample.

Sequencing was carried out using central memory CD4+ T cells from blood. This clonotype was sampled from a woman in her late teens or twenties in good health.

The CDR3 loop reads CASSQDQAGGRDQYF. The nucleotides are TGTGCCAGCAGCCAAGATCAGGCAGGGGGTAGGGACCAGTACTTC. The rearrangement combines TRBV4-2 with TRBJ2-5; the junction holds 7 bases that match TRBD1. The germline V and J ends show losses of 0 bases and 10 bases respectively, and no gene match explains 11 bases of the junction. The CDR3 sequence holds 15 residues, the cysteine and phenylalanine included. The kept DNA is CDR3 alone, 45 bases in frame from the first base. Reading the germline V gene gives CDR1 LGHNA and CDR2 YNFKEQ.